The clone carrying this TCR beta chain was recorded at least ten times. What it binds is not known. Germline loops: CDR1 SGHRS, CDR2 YFSETQ. This CDR3 spans 13 amino acids. The V gene lost 4 bases and the J gene lost 7 bases, with 14 bases spanning the gap. The source of the sample is a study of breast tumors, draining lymph nodes, adjacent tissues. TCRdb used MiXCR to reprocess the multiplex PCR reads, holding one entry per CDR3 protein. The data show tens of thousands of distinct CDR3 sequences, 23% seen once. Study-level findings and limits: Tumor repertoires ranked between lymph nodes and nontumor tissue in diversity, with V and J gene preferences.

This TCR came from a female donor with breast cancer. Some clones in this sample may be carry-over from other donors' samples. The chain links TRBV5-1 to TRBJ1-2, with D tentatively TRBD1 (5 bases). The specimen was breast tumor tissue. The CDR3 nucleotides are TGCGCCAGCAGCGGCACAGGCTTTATTGGCTACACCTTC. Protein sequence: CASSGTGFIGYTF.